The 13 T cell receptor beta chains given below trace back to one sample, sequenced in a study of blood T cell repertoires in COVID-19. Clones were read by immunoSEQ multiplex PCR, and TCRdb kept only the in-frame ones, dropping some. The sample lists 200,000 or so clones, under 90% occurring once. Sequenced: peripheral blood. Source of these receptors: a human donor in a cohort sampled during active COVID-19.

The rearrangement uses TRBV10-3 and TRBJ2-1, with TRBD2 matching over 10 bases. The CDR3 is 14 residues long. Germline V lookup: CDR1 ENHRY, CDR2 SYGVKD. V lost 11 bases to trimming and J lost 3 bases; unmatched junction nucleotides: 7. The CDR3 sequence: CASGPSGSYNEQFF. DNA for the CDR3: TGTGCCTCCGGGCCTAGCGGGAGCTACAATGAGCAGTTCTTC.

In nucleotides, the CDR3 is TGTGCCAGCAGCATAAAGGGGCTCTCTGGGGCCAACGTCCTGACTTTC. This codes for CASSIKGLSGANVLTF. The V call is TRBV21-1, the J call TRBJ2-6; the table assigns TRBD1, which was not confirmed against the DNA. TRBV21-1 corresponds to a pseudogene. The CDR3 is 16 residues long.

V is TRBV19 and J is TRBJ1-4, with TRBD1 matching over 8 bases. Trimming removed 6 bases from V and 7 bases from J; junction bases left unmatched: 4. Germline-derived CDR1 and CDR2 are LNHDA and SQIVND (reference sequence). This CDR3 region has 13 residues. The CDR3 DNA is TGTGCCAGTAGCCAGGGGGCGGTTGAAAAACTGTTTTTT. It specifies CASSQGAVEKLFF.

This rearrangement joins TRBV25-1 to TRBJ2-5; D is possibly TRBD2 (5 bases). Germline CDR1 MGHDK, CDR2 SYGVNS. V was pared by 4 bases and J by 0 bases, with 21 bases between. The CDR3 runs to 18 residues. The CDR3 sequence: CASSGEKGGTGNQETQYF. The CDR3, as DNA: TGTGCCAGCAGTGGTGAAAAAGGAGGCACGGGCAACCAAGAGACCCAGTACTTC.

There are a few counts of this clone. V gene TRBV2 combines with J gene TRBJ2-2; D unresolved. Trimming took off 2 bases at V and 0 bases at J, with 7 bases between the two ends. The length of the CDR3 is 15 residues. Germline CDR1 and CDR2: SNHLY and FYNNEI. CDR3 sequence: CASSELPSNTGELFF. CDR3 DNA sequence: TGTGCCAGCAGTGAACTACCTTCGAACACCGGGGAGCTGTTTTTT.

The chain carries TRBV20-1 and TRBJ2-5; D gene ambiguous. The CDR3 runs 11 residues. V was cut by 5 bases and J by 5 bases, with 9 bases left in between. Germline CDR1 is DFQATT and CDR2 is SNEGSKA (reference sequence). The CDR3 nucleotides read TGCAGTGCTCAGGTTGCGGAGACCCAGTACTTC. This codes for CSAQVAETQYF.

A remark on this clone: Other DNA sequences in this sample translate to the same CDR3. The rearrangement joins TRBV2 to TRBJ1-1; 7 nucleotides agree with TRBD1. This CDR3 comprises 13 residues. The germline gives CDR1 SNHLY, CDR2 FYNNEI. The trim removed 8 bases at V and 1 base at J, leaving 4 bases unmatched. The CDR3 bases are TGTGCCAGCTCTCAGGGGGAGAACACTGAAGCTTTCTTT. Translated, it gives CASSQGENTEAFF.

This clone turned up a few times. At one of its ends the junction is not consistent with the germline gene, which may arise from a read error. The chain employs TRBV7-2 and TRBJ1-2; D is uncertain. The CDR3 runs 10 residues. Germline V gene lookup returns CDR1 SGHTA and CDR2 FQGNSA. The CDR3 sequence: CASSSFPPAF. The CDR3, as DNA: TGTGCCAGCAGCTCTTTCCCTCCAGCCTTC.

J is TRBJ2-7 and V is TRBV30; D unresolved. CDR1 GTSNPN and CDR2 SVGIG come from the germline V gene (reference sequence). The ends were cut back, 5 bases at V and 6 bases at J, with 11 bases in the middle. This CDR3 has 11 amino acids. DNA for the CDR3: TGTGCCTGGGACTCCTTCGGCGAGCAGTACTTC. It is translated as CAWDSFGEQYF.

The chain uses TRBV7-9 and TRBJ1-4, with D unresolved. CDR3 length: 15 amino acids. Germline CDR1 is SEHNR and CDR2 is FQNEAQ (reference sequence). Between the trimmed V and J ends, which lost 6 bases and 3 bases, there was a span of 14 bases. As DNA, the CDR3 is TGTGCCAGCAGGGATCGTGGAGGGCCTAATGAAAAACTGTTTTTT. It yields the protein CASRDRGGPNEKLFF.

This clone was observed a few times. The CDR3 DNA reads as TGTGCCAGCAGCTTAGTTCGGATAGGAGGCACAGATACGCAGTATTTT. This codes for CASSLVRIGGTDTQYF. The chain couples TRBV7-8 to TRBJ2-3; D not resolved. Trimming cost V 1 base and J 1 base, with 12 bases left between them. This CDR3 contains 16 residues. Germline V gene sequence: CDR1 SGHVS, CDR2 FQNEAQ.

The genes are TRBV12-3 or TRBV12-4 and TRBJ1-2, with TRBD1 matching 9 bases. V was pared by 6 bases and J by 7 bases, with 6 bases of the junction left unmatched. The CDR3 length is 13 residues. The CDR3: CASRPTGGGGYTF. For the CDR3, the DNA is TGTGCCAGCAGACCGACAGGGGGTGGTGGCTACACCTTC.

V is TRBV27 and J is TRBJ1-4, with TRBD1 matching over 10 bases. The CDR3 runs 17 residues. V shed 6 bases and J 0 bases; nucleotides not matched to a gene: 7. From germline, CDR1 is MNHEY and CDR2 SMNVEV (reference sequence). CDR3 amino acids: CASRGTGATATNEKLFF. The DNA for the CDR3 is TGTGCCAGCAGGGGGACAGGGGCCACCGCAACTAATGAAAAACTGTTTTTT. The whole variable domain, filled in from reference TRBV27 and TRBJ1-4, reads EAQVTQNPRYLITVTGKKLTVTCSQNMNHEYMSWYRQDPGLGLRQIYYSMNVEVTDKGDVPEGYKVSRKEKRNFPLILESPSPNQTSLYFCASRGTGATATNEKLFFGSGTQLSVL.